The 29 T cell receptor beta chains listed next were all sequenced from one sample in a study of CD8+CD57+ T cells in acquired aplastic anemia. Selection for sequencing was limited to patients who had shown CD8+CD57+ cell expansion by flow cytometry. CDR3 and TCR beta VDJ profiling relied on genomic DNA as the template. TCRdb analysed the reads with MiXCR anew, one entry per CDR3 protein. The table lists just over 450,000 distinct CDR3 sequences, around a third of them singletons. Source material: sorted CD4+, CD8+, or CD8+CD57+ T cells (not recorded which) from PBMCs. The receptors stem from a human donor with aplastic anemia.

In this sample, this clonotype turned up many times. The V gene is TRBV5-1, the J gene TRBJ1-1; perhaps TRBD1 as D (6 bases). Germline assignment: CDR1 SGHRS and CDR2 YFSETQ. The CDR3 has 14 residues. V dropped 4 bases and J dropped 4 bases, with 14 bases sitting between them. The DNA for the CDR3 is TGCGCCAGCAGCGTTTCGGACAGACTCACTGAAGCTTTCTTT. Protein: CASSVSDRLTEAFF.

This clonotype was counted at least ten times. The rearrangement joins TRBV9 to TRBJ1-2, with a possible D match to TRBD1 (5 bases). V lost 0 bases to trimming and J lost 3 bases, with 12 bases between them. CDR3 length: 15 residues. Germline loops: CDR1 SGDLS, CDR2 YYNGEE. CDR3 in DNA: TGTGCCAGCAGCGTAGCTTCTGGGGGTTACTATGGCTACACCTTC. Its translation is CASSVASGGYYGYTF.

Regarding this clonotype: The junction departs from the called germline gene at one end, perhaps through a read error. The J gene is TRBJ2-7, the V gene TRBV20-1, with no clear D. The CDR3 runs 12 residues. Germline assignment: CDR1 DFQATT and CDR2 SNEGSKA (reference sequence). The CDR3 spells CRAWTVVYEQYF. The CDR3 coding sequence is TGCCGTGCATGGACGGTGGTCTACGAGCAGTACTTC.

This clonotype was recorded at least ten times. This chain links TRBV2 with TRBJ2-3; 10 bases line up with TRBD2. The CDR3 length is 14 residues. Germline-derived CDR1 and CDR2 are SNHLY and FYNNEI. V was clipped by 10 bases and J by 3 bases; unmatched bases: 7. The CDR3 here is CATRQGLATDTQYF. The CDR3 DNA reads TGTGCCACCCGGCAGGGACTAGCGACAGATACGCAGTATTTT.

About this clonotype itself: A much bigger clone sits one base away, suggesting this may be a read error. Lacking the conserved final phenylalanine or tryptophan, this CDR3 likely reflects a read error. The rearrangement joins TRBV10-2 to TRBJ2-7; maybe TRBD1 (6 bases). Trimming stripped 7 bases from V and 5 bases from J, with 12 bases between. CDR3 size: 12 residues. Germline V gene sequence: CDR1 WSHSY, CDR2 SAAADI. The DNA of the CDR3 is TGCGCCAGCATGGACAGAGTTCACGAGCAGTACCTC. Its translation: CASMDRVHEQYL.

This clonotype was detected a few times. This chain links TRBV20-1 with TRBJ2-1; D might be TRBD2 (5 bases). The length of the CDR3 is 14 residues. Germline V gives CDR1 DFQATT, CDR2 SNEGSKA (reference sequence). Trimming took off 2 bases at V and 6 bases at J, with 14 bases between the two ends. The CDR3 loop is CSARIRTRINEQFF. The CDR3 coding sequence is TGCAGTGCTAGAATTAGGACTCGCATCAATGAGCAGTTCTTC.

A note on this clonotype: At one end, the junction sequence differs from germline, possibly due to a read error. This chain connects TRBV2 to TRBJ2-3; D gene uncertain. From germline, CDR1 is SNHLY and CDR2 FYNNEI. The CDR3 covers 14 residues. This CDR3 reads CANSSRAPSDTQYF. CDR3 coding DNA: TGTGCCAACAGTAGCCGGGCCCCTTCAGATACGCAGTATTTT. The variable domain in full, completed from reference TRBV2 and TRBJ2-3, reads EPEVTQTPSHQVTQMGQEVILRCVPISNHLYFYWYRQILGQKVEFLVSFYNNEISEKSEIFDDQFSVERPDGSNFTLKIRSTKLEDSAMYFCANSSRAPSDTQYFGPGTRLTVL.

This clonotype was detected only a few times. The chain links TRBV15 to TRBJ2-5; D not certain. The V gene's germline CDR1 is LNHNV and CDR2 YYDKDF (reference sequence). CDR3 length: 10 amino acids. V was shortened by 8 bases and J by 5 bases, with 6 bases between the two germline ends. The CDR3 here is CATGRETQYF. DNA for the CDR3: TGTGCCACCGGACGGGAGACCCAGTACTTC.

This clonotype was counted a few times. The chain recombines TRBV4-3 with TRBJ1-2; 7 bases agree with TRBD1. The germline V gene encodes CDR1 LGHNA and CDR2 YSLEER. CDR3 length: 17 amino acids. Trimming at V came to 0 bases and at J to 4 bases, leaving 11 bases not matched to a gene. In DNA form, the CDR3 reads TGCGCCAGCAGCCAAGATCGAAAGGGGGCGCGCGGCTATGGCTACACCTTC. It yields the protein CASSQDRKGARGYGYTF.

This clonotype was counted ten times or more. The V call is TRBV5-1, the J call TRBJ1-2; maybe TRBD1 (6 bases). CDR1 and CDR2 from the germline V gene are SGHRS and YFSETQ. This CDR3 has 15 amino acids. The V gene lost 4 bases and the J gene lost 7 bases, with 20 bases spanning the gap. The CDR3 region is CASSDRTEYRSGYTF. CDR3 nucleotides: TGCGCCAGCAGCGACAGGACCGAGTACCGGAGTGGCTACACCTTC.

The V gene is TRBV6-1, the J gene TRBJ1-3, with 9 bases identical to TRBD1. Germline CDR1 is MNHNS and CDR2 is SASEGT. V was pared by 6 bases and J by 2 bases, with 5 bases of the junction left unmatched. This CDR3 is built from 15 residues. As DNA, the CDR3 is TGTGCCAGCAGGTTTGGGACAGGGCCTGGAAACACCATATATTTT. This translates into CASRFGTGPGNTIYF.

The chain has TRBV6-1 and TRBJ1-2, with D unclear. The germline gives CDR1 MNHNS, CDR2 SASEGT. The ends were cut back, 5 bases at V and 6 bases at J, with 19 bases in the middle. This CDR3 is built from 15 residues. CDR3: CASSNLRRIGDGYTF. The CDR3 region has the DNA TGTGCCAGCAGTAATCTAAGGAGGATAGGAGATGGCTACACCTTC.

Worth noting for this clonotype: A clone one base away is much larger, so this may be a read error. The chain uses TRBV4-1 and TRBJ2-7, with D possibly being TRBD2 (6 bases). The CDR3 runs 14 residues. The germline V gene encodes CDR1 MGHRA and CDR2 YSYEKL. DNA of the CDR3: TGCCCCAGCAGCCAGGGACTTAGGGGCTACGAGCAGTACTTC. This encodes CPSSQGLRGYEQYF.

This clonotype has just one count. At one of its ends the junction is not consistent with the germline gene, which may arise from a read error. The gene calls are TRBV6-1 and TRBJ1-4; D possibly corresponds to TRBD1 (6 bases). CDR1 MNHNS and CDR2 SASEGT come from the germline V gene. CDR3 size: 14 residues. This CDR3 is CAGRGGPAGVKLFF. DNA of the CDR3: TGTGCCGGCAGGGGAGGCCCCGCCGGTGTAAAACTGTTTTTT.

The sample holds a few counts of this clonotype. The CDR3 DNA sequence: TGCAGTGCTAGCAGGGGCCATTTTTTGTCTCAGGAGAATTCACCCCTCCACTTT. It translates to CSASRGHFLSQENSPLHF. The chain has TRBV20-1 and TRBJ1-6; perhaps TRBD1 as D (6 bases). Germline V lookup: CDR1 DFQATT, CDR2 SNEGSKA (reference sequence). The CDR3 has 18 residues. V gave up 3 bases and J gave up 7 bases, with 25 bases separating them.

Comment on this clonotype: A single base separates this from a much larger clone, so it may be a read error. The chain uses TRBV20-1 and TRBJ1-2; D unresolved. The germline CDR1 and CDR2 sequences are DFQATT and SNEGSKA (reference sequence). The CDR3 length is 13 residues. CDR3 bases: TGCAGTGCCATAACGGGGAGGAACTATGGCGACACCTTC. Amino acid sequence: CSAITGRNYGDTF.

This clonotype was seen only a few times. The chain couples TRBV7-9 to TRBJ1-2, with D maybe TRBD1 (5 bases). Germline CDR1 is SEHNR and CDR2 is FQNEAQ (reference sequence). The ends were cut back, 1 base at V and 6 bases at J, with 12 bases in the middle. This CDR3 region has 14 residues. The CDR3 DNA follows: TGTGCCAGCAGCTTAGGGGAGGGGTCGGATGGCTACACCTTC. The encoded protein is CASSLGEGSDGYTF.

This clonotype was picked up many times. This rearrangement joins TRBV19 to TRBJ2-3; D call uncertain. Trimming cost V 6 bases and J 0 bases, with 10 bases left between them. The CDR3 extends over 14 amino acids. Germline lookup yields CDR1 LNHDA and CDR2 SQIVND (reference sequence). In DNA form, the CDR3 reads TGTGCCAGTAGCGAGGACGGGAGCACAGATACGCAGTATTTT. It specifies CASSEDGSTDTQYF.

This clonotype has more than one count but fewer than ten. The gene calls are TRBV6-4 and TRBJ2-3; D gene unclear. The CDR3 runs to 14 residues. Trimming shortened V by 3 bases and J by 2 bases, and 9 bases separated the two germline ends. CDR1 and CDR2 from the germline V gene are MRHNA and SNTAGT. This CDR3 is CASSDSVNTDTQYF. The CDR3 DNA is TGTGCCAGCAGTGATTCGGTGAACACAGATACGCAGTATTTT.

This clonotype was detected many times. The genes are TRBV20-1 and TRBJ2-7; weak D call: TRBD2 (5 bases). CDR3 length equals 14 residues. Deletions cut 6 bases from V and 5 bases from J, with 20 bases between. CDR1 is DFQATT and CDR2 is SNEGSKA in the germline V gene (reference sequence). CDR3 residues: CSASTSVSIDEQYF. The CDR3 region has the DNA TGCAGTGCATCTACTAGTGTTTCTATCGACGAGCAGTACTTC.

This rearrangement joins TRBV5-6 to TRBJ1-2; 7 bases line up with TRBD1. The CDR3 covers 14 residues. With 5 bases clipped from V and 5 bases from J, the junction kept 9 bases outside the gene matches. Germline loops: CDR1 SGHDT, CDR2 YYEEEE. Here the CDR3 reads CASRRDRVIYGYTF. DNA of the CDR3: TGTGCCAGCAGAAGAGACAGGGTTATATATGGCTACACCTTC.

There are many counts of this clonotype. The chain has TRBV20-1 and TRBJ1-5; D remains ambiguous. Germline CDR1 and CDR2: DFQATT and SNEGSKA (reference sequence). The length of the CDR3 is 15 residues. Trimming took 3 bases from V and 2 from J, leaving 14 bases between them. CDR3 coding DNA: TGCAGTGCTAGTGTGGACGGCCCAGGCAATCAGCCCCAGCATTTT. It is translated as CSASVDGPGNQPQHF.

The table lists this clonotype with many counts. The chain combines TRBV24-1 with TRBJ2-2, with 8 bases that match TRBD2. The germline V gene has CDR1 KGHDR and CDR2 SFDVKD. Trimming removed 4 bases from V and 6 bases from J; junction bases left unmatched: 3. The CDR3 spans 14 residues. CDR3 amino acids: CATSETSEAGELFF. The CDR3 coding sequence is TGTGCCACCAGTGAGACTAGCGAGGCCGGGGAGCTGTTTTTT.

This clonotype is labeled medium-sized (0.01 to 0.1%). The gene calls are TRBV15 and TRBJ1-3; no definite D call. Germline lookup yields CDR1 LNHNV and CDR2 YYDKDF (reference sequence). The CDR3 is 14 amino acids. V dropped 3 bases and J dropped 7 bases, with 13 bases sitting between them. CDR3 residues: CATSSGMAGNTIYF. The DNA for the CDR3 is TGTGCCACCAGCAGCGGGATGGCAGGCAACACCATATATTTT.

The sample holds a few counts of this clonotype. The chain carries TRBV6-1 and TRBJ2-1; weak D call: TRBD2 (5 bases). Germline values: CDR1 MNHNS, CDR2 SASEGT. The CDR3 runs 12 residues. Trimming stripped 8 bases from V and 4 bases from J, with 9 bases between. The CDR3 DNA reads as TGTGCCAGCGAGGGCCTGTACAATGAGCAGTTCTTC. It specifies CASEGLYNEQFF.

There are a few counts of this clonotype. V and J are TRBV15 and TRBJ1-2; the match to TRBD1 covers 10 bases. With V trimmed by 0 bases and J by 6 bases, 7 bases remained unmatched. The CDR3 covers 16 residues. Germline V gene lookup returns CDR1 LNHNV and CDR2 YYDKDF (reference sequence). Here the CDR3 reads CATSRDRTGGEHGYTF. The CDR3 DNA is TGTGCCACCAGCAGAGATCGGACAGGGGGTGAGCATGGCTACACCTTC.

The table lists this clonotype with a few counts. The chain employs TRBV7-9 and TRBJ1-5; no clear D. The CDR3 contains 15 residues. Germline V CDR1 and CDR2: SEHNR, FQNEAQ (reference sequence). The germline V and J ends were trimmed by 5 bases and 4 bases, with 15 bases remaining between them. The CDR3 region has the DNA TGTGCCAGCAGCCCGATAGGACGGAAAAATCAGCCCCAGCATTTT. Protein: CASSPIGRKNQPQHF.

This clonotype appeared a few times. The V and J genes are TRBV5-1 and TRBJ2-2; no clear D gene. The V end was cut by 0 bases, the J end by 2 bases, with 8 bases between. Germline V lookup: CDR1 SGHRS, CDR2 YFSETQ. The CDR3 runs to 15 residues. Here the CDR3 DNA reads TGCGCCAGCAGCTTGGGCTCGCATAACACCGGGGAGCTGTTTTTT. This sequence encodes CASSLGSHNTGELFF.

This clonotype has a count of ten or more. The rearrangement uses TRBV7-2 and TRBJ1-1; D is ambiguous. The CDR3 has 14 residues. The V end lost 5 bases, the J end lost 2 bases, and 12 bases lay between the germline ends. The V gene's germline CDR1 is SGHTA and CDR2 FQGNSA. In nucleotides, the CDR3 is TGTGCCAGCAGCGCGACCGACGACAACACTGAAGCTTTCTTT. It is translated as CASSATDDNTEAFF.